This TCR beta chain stems from a study of early T cells in non-severe SARS-CoV-2 infection. Whole-study context: Sequencing was performed on bulk RNA from unsorted whole blood, leaving chains unpaired. General study results and limits: Anti-spike CD8 specificities were favored by VDJdb matching, whose results missed private and CD4 specificities.

MiXCR, applied by TCRdb to the 5' RACE reads, yields one record per CDR3 protein. The sample carries roughly 75,000 distinct CDR3 sequences, 10% to 15% recorded once. As to this clonotype: Its antigen remains unidentified.

The germline V and J ends were trimmed by 7 bases and 2 bases, with 14 bases remaining between them. Germline assignment: CDR1 SEHNR and CDR2 FQNEAQ (reference sequence). The CDR3 is made up of 14 amino acids. The TCR sequence derives from an adult who was a healthcare worker with PCR-confirmed SARS-CoV-2 infection or an uninfected control (not recorded which). The chain uses TRBV7-9 and TRBJ2-5; no reliable D call. The sample taken for sequencing was whole blood. This CDR3 reads CASTTLATQETQYF. Here the CDR3 DNA reads TGTGCCAGCACCACCCTTGCCACACAAGAGACCCAGTACTTC.